Listed here is a single T cell receptor (beta chain). Its target is unknown. TCRdb reanalysed the 5' RACE reads using MiXCR and keeps one entry per CDR3 protein. The table has 95,000 to 100,000 distinct CDR3 sequences, roughly 5.2% seen once; the top ten hold over 40%. The data originate from a study of T cells after yellow fever vaccination. Study context: Researchers used SMART-Seq v4 Ultra Low Input to prepare fractions that had low cell numbers. General study points: After the booster, approximately 96% of CD4 and roughly nine tenths of CD8 primary-response clones were re-detected.

The ends lost 1 base at V and 5 bases at J; junction bases unmatched: 5. The CDR3 has 16 residues. Germline CDR1 MGHRA, CDR2 YSYEKL. V usage is TRBV4-1 and J usage is TRBJ1-5, with TRBD1 identical over 10 bases. This sequence originates from a man between 18 and 35 years old who received the YFV17D yellow fever vaccine. Here the sequenced sample was CD8+ T cells sorted from PBMCs, taken 10 days after the yellow fever booster vaccination. The CDR3, as DNA: TGCGCCAGCAGCCAAGGTGGGGGGACAGGGGATCAGCCCCAGCATTTT. Protein sequence: CASSQGGGTGDQPQHF.